The T cell receptor beta chain described here comes from a study of shared clonotypes between healthy human individuals. Study-level points and caveats: Clonotype sharing among donors was thought likely to change with sequencing depth. Several donors held approximately 5% of naive CD4 clonotypes in common.

Losses at the gene ends were 8 bases for V and 3 bases for J; bases not matched to a gene: 6. CDR1 and CDR2 from the germline V gene are MNHNY and SVGAGI (reference sequence). The CDR3 has 13 amino acids. Some clones are missing from TCRdb's copy, which holds only in-frame ones; the method was immunoSEQ multiplex PCR. The sample gives more than 1 million clones, about four fifths of which show up once; roughly 0.56% is in the top ten. Of note for this clone: Its antigen is as yet unknown.

Nashville, Tennessee was home to all donors, who were Caucasian adults. Researchers partitioned CD4+ cells into CD45RA+ naive and CD45RA-negative memory subsets. This sequence was found in a man aged 18 to 30 in good health. Some clones in this sample may be carry-over from other donors' samples. Sequencing was performed on memory CD4+ T cells from PBMCs. Subset defined: CD45RA-negative fraction. The chain has TRBV6-6 and TRBJ2-7, with 8 nucleotides matching TRBD2. The CDR3 nucleotides read TGTGCCAGCCTCAACCGGGGGGGCTACGAGCAGTACTTC. It codes for CASLNRGGYEQYF.